The 6 T cell receptor beta chains presented below share a single source sample, sequenced in a study of T cell repertoires in ileal Crohn's disease (dated 2019 in TCRdb). Library creation used the immunoSEQ multiplex PCR assay. TCRdb stores this immuneACCESS table with in-frame sequences only. Part of the clones is absent; in the studies checked, under half of the shortfall reflects unresolved V genes, and no reason is known for the rest. The sample table holds some 930 clones, of which roughly 83% were seen once. 13% to 15% of the sample lies in the top ten. The sample taken for sequencing was ileal tissue. The receptors shown here come from an adult with Crohn's disease.

V and J are TRBV5-4 and TRBJ2-3, with 8 bases fitting TRBD2. Looked up from germline, CDR1 is SGHNT and CDR2 is YYREEE (reference sequence). This CDR3 has 15 residues. The trim removed 4 bases at V and 4 bases at J, leaving 8 bases unmatched. The CDR3 region is CASSPGGPSPDTQYF. The CDR3 DNA is TGTGCCAGCAGCCCGGGGGGGCCCTCCCCAGATACGCAGTATTTT.

This clone was observed a few times. The rearrangement links TRBV6-4 to TRBJ1-3; 7 bases align to TRBD1. Germline V gene lookup returns CDR1 MRHNA and CDR2 SNTAGT. Trimming took 6 bases from V and 4 from J; bases not matched to a gene: 12. There are 16 residues in the CDR3. The CDR3 protein is CASRGTGTVVGNTIYF. The CDR3, as DNA: TGTGCCAGCAGGGGAACCGGGACAGTGGTAGGAAACACCATATATTTT.

V and J are TRBV15 and TRBJ1-4; D gene ambiguous. Between the trimmed V and J ends, which lost 2 bases and 7 bases, there was a span of 23 bases. The CDR3 is 18 amino acids. Germline CDR1 is LNHNV and CDR2 is YYDKDF (reference sequence). CDR3 residues: CATSRLTGALKATEKLFF. The CDR3 DNA follows: TGTGCCACCAGCAGACTTACGGGAGCTCTAAAAGCAACTGAAAAACTGTTTTTT.

The rearrangement links TRBV6-6 to TRBJ2-1, with unresolved D. The CDR3 is 14 residues long. Germline CDR1 MNHNY, CDR2 SVGAGI (reference sequence). V was trimmed by 6 bases and J by 5 bases, leaving 14 bases between them. The CDR3 bases are TGTGCCAGCAGCTCCTTCAACTATGACAATGAGCAGTTCTTC. Protein sequence: CASSSFNYDNEQFF.

The chain recombines TRBV7-2 with TRBJ1-4; D might be TRBD1 (6 bases). Germline V gives CDR1 SGHTA, CDR2 FQGNSA. V was shortened by 5 bases and J by 6 bases, with 16 bases between the two germline ends. The length of the CDR3 is 15 residues. The CDR3 nucleotides read TGTGCCAGCAGCGCGCCAGGGGTCTTGGATGAAAAACTGTTTTTT. Translating it yields CASSAPGVLDEKLFF.

The V and J genes are TRBV28 and TRBJ2-7; 9 bases are a match to TRBD1. There are 15 residues in the CDR3. The trim removed 7 bases at V and 6 bases at J, leaving 13 bases unmatched. Germline V gene data show CDR1 as MDHEN and CDR2 as SYDVKM. The CDR3 loop is CASTLEGTGSGEQYF. CDR3 sequence (DNA): TGTGCCAGCACCCTAGAGGGGACAGGGTCTGGCGAGCAGTACTTC.